This TCR beta chain comes out of a study of blood T cells in healthy people across ages. This CDR3 region has 15 residues. Germline loops: CDR1 SGHVS, CDR2 FQNEAQ. The V and J ends lost 7 bases and 0 bases respectively, with 10 bases between them. Combining a sample-barcoded 5' primer with a J-beta primer mix, a second PCR ran for about 7 to 12 cycles. MiXCR, applied by TCRdb to the 5' RACE reads, yields one record per CDR3 protein. The data contain some 550,000 distinct CDR3 sequences, around half of them singletons. Sequencing was performed on blood. This clonotype was sampled from a man aged 80 or over in good health. The chain recombines TRBV7-8 with TRBJ1-6, with D hard to call. The CDR3 DNA sequence: TGTGCCAGCACCCAAGGGAGCTCCTATAATTCACCCCTCCACTTT. It translates to CASTQGSSYNSPLHF. The whole variable domain, remainder taken from reference TRBV7-8 and TRBJ1-6, is GAGVSQSPRYKVAKRGQDVALRCDPISGHVSLFWYQQALGQGPEFLTYFQNEAQLDKSGLPSDRFFAERPEGSVSTLKIQRTQQEDSAVYLCASTQGSSYNSPLHFGNGTRLTVT.